This TCR beta chain was captured in a study of beta chain features in type 1 diabetes. This clone has just a few counts. Expressed TCRB transcripts were sequenced because the isolated RNA had all been reverse transcribed beforehand. The repertoire was sequenced with immunoSEQ multiplex PCR; TCRdb's copy has only in-frame clones and lacks some. Among 390,000 or so clones listed, about 15% were seen once. CDR1 and CDR2 (germline): SGHTS, YDEGEE. The CDR3 extends over 15 amino acids. Trimming at V came to 0 bases and at J to 2 bases, leaving 2 bases not matched to a gene. The chain uses TRBV5-8 and TRBJ2-1; 7 bases match TRBD1. Sequenced sample: naive CD4+ T cells from blood. The receptor was isolated from a man aged 25-45 years in good health. The CDR3 reads CASSLGQGTYNEQFF. CDR3 sequence (DNA): TGTGCCAGCAGCTTGGGACAGGGAACCTACAATGAGCAGTTCTTC.